The 30 T cell receptor beta chains below come from one sample, sequenced in a study of cytomegalovirus exposure and HLA in healthy donors (TCRdb year 2017). To prepare the library, the immunoSEQ multiplex PCR assay was applied. A mixture of 60 forward primers for TCR Vbeta segments and 13 reverse primers for TCR Jbeta segments was used in the multiplex PCR. Here the immuneACCESS table is served through TCRdb, limited to in-frame sequences with V and J called. Missing clones are a known gap in these copies; in checked studies unresolved V genes cover under half, and the rest lacks a known reason. This sample is represented by about 130,000 clones; roughly 80% of them were singletons. The top ten clonotypes cover about 2% of the sample. The specimen sequenced was PBMCs. The receptors shown here come from a man between 25 and 39 years old in good health and CMV-seronegative.

V gene TRBV10-3 combines with J gene TRBJ1-2, with D possibly matching TRBD1 (5 bases). Germline V gene sequence: CDR1 ENHRY, CDR2 SYGVKD. Between the trimmed V and J ends, which lost 6 bases and 6 bases, there was a span of 14 bases. CDR3 length equals 13 residues. The CDR3 region has the DNA TGTGCCATCAGCGTCACAGGTACCGATGGCTACACCTTC. This gives the protein CAISVTGTDGYTF.

The chain links TRBV28 to TRBJ1-5; unclear D gene. V gave up 2 bases and J gave up 3 bases, with 14 bases separating them. Germline V lookup: CDR1 MDHEN, CDR2 SYDVKM. The CDR3 totals 16 residues. Written as DNA, the CDR3 is TGTGCCAGCAGTTTAAAGTTCGGTTCAAACAATCAGCCCCAGCATTTT. This sequence encodes CASSLKFGSNNQPQHF.

This clone was picked up a small number of times. V is TRBV6-5 and J is TRBJ1-2; 9 bases agree with TRBD1. Germline CDR1 reads MNHEY; CDR2 reads SVGAGI. The ends lost 7 bases at V and 3 bases at J; junction bases unmatched: 9. The CDR3 is 15 residues long. This CDR3 reads CASNPRQGVDYGYTF. CDR3 in DNA: TGTGCCAGCAACCCACGACAGGGGGTGGACTATGGCTACACCTTC.

This sequence joins TRBV7-2 and TRBJ1-3; 7 nucleotides line up with TRBD1. V trimming: 4 bases; J trimming: 0 bases; junction bases outside the gene matches: 6. The germline V gene has CDR1 SGHTA and CDR2 FQGNSA. The CDR3 has 16 amino acids. The CDR3 DNA reads TGTGCCAGCAGCTGGGGACAGCGAAGCTCTGGAAACACCATATATTTT. This gives the protein CASSWGQRSSGNTIYF.

This clone was found once. The rearrangement links TRBV10-3 to TRBJ1-1; 10 bases fit TRBD1. This CDR3 has 15 residues. J was trimmed by 4 bases and V by 3 bases; bases with no gene match: 5. Germline CDR1 ENHRY, CDR2 SYGVKD. CDR3: CAISDMTGGGTEAFF. In nucleotides, the CDR3 is TGTGCCATCAGTGACATGACAGGGGGCGGCACTGAAGCTTTCTTT.

The chain uses TRBV2 and TRBJ2-5; 9 bases line up with TRBD2. The CDR3 has 19 residues. Germline V gene lookup returns CDR1 SNHLY and CDR2 FYNNEI. V was clipped by 4 bases and J by 2 bases; unmatched bases: 17. CDR3 DNA sequence: TGTGCCAGCAGTGCAGGGGCGGGTGTAGCGGGAGTTGAACAAGAGACCCAGTACTTC. This translates into CASSAGAGVAGVEQETQYF.

This chain joins TRBV13 and TRBJ2-1, with TRBD2 as a possible D gene (6 bases). The germline V and J ends were trimmed by 3 bases and 3 bases, with 18 bases remaining between them. The CDR3 has 17 amino acids. The V gene's germline CDR1 is PRHDT and CDR2 FYEKMQ (reference sequence). Written as DNA, the CDR3 is TGTGCCAGCAGCTTCTTCCATCTGAGACTAGTCTACAATGAGCAGTTCTTC. It is translated as CASSFFHLRLVYNEQFF. Using reference TRBV13 and TRBJ2-1 for the parts outside the CDR3, the full variable domain is AAGVIQSPRHLIKEKRETATLKCYPIPRHDTVYWYQQGPGQDPQFLISFYEKMQSDKGSIPDRFSAQQFSDYHSELNMSSLELGDSALYFCASSFFHLRLVYNEQFFGPGTRLTVL.

V is TRBV7-9 and J is TRBJ2-7; 14 bases are shared with TRBD2. Germline V gives CDR1 SEHNR, CDR2 FQNEAQ (reference sequence). J lost 3 bases, V lost 5 bases, and 6 bases had no gene match. The CDR3 is 16 amino acids. CDR3 region: CASSRGTSGSIYEQYF. The DNA for the CDR3 is TGTGCCAGCAGCCGCGGGACTAGCGGGAGTATCTACGAGCAGTACTTC.

This rearrangement joins TRBV7-8 to TRBJ2-7; TRBD2 is a possible D gene (6 bases). Germline-derived CDR1 and CDR2 are SGHVS and FQNEAQ. CDR3 length: 16 amino acids. V was cut by 3 bases and J by 3 bases, with 18 bases left in between. Written as DNA, the CDR3 is TGTGCCAGCAGCTTTATATCTAGCGATCGATACTACGAGCAGTACTTC. Residues: CASSFISSDRYYEQYF.

The CDR3 spells CASSFGGGPPNEQFF. The CDR3 DNA reads TGTGCCAGCAGTTTCGGGGGAGGGCCCCCCAATGAGCAGTTCTTC. J is TRBJ2-1 and V is TRBV28; TRBD2 aligns across 7 bases. Germline V gene sequence: CDR1 MDHEN, CDR2 SYDVKM. V shed 3 bases, J shed 6 bases, and the junction held 8 bases outside the gene matches. The length of the CDR3 is 15 residues.

This sequence joins TRBV11-3 and TRBJ2-1, with 10 bases lining up with TRBD2. The germline V gene has CDR1 SGHNT and CDR2 YENEEA. V gave up 1 base and J gave up 7 bases; unmatched junction bases: 7. The CDR3 runs 16 residues. The DNA for the CDR3 is TGTGCCAGCAGCTTAGGGGCTAGCGGGAGTTGGAATGAGCAGTTCTTC. This encodes CASSLGASGSWNEQFF.

CDR3 nucleotide sequence: TGTGCCAGCAGTTTCAACGGAGCCTACGAGCAGTACTTC. Its protein product is CASSFNGAYEQYF. The chain couples TRBV27 to TRBJ2-7; unclear D gene. The CDR3 is 13 amino acids. The V and J ends lost 3 bases and 2 bases respectively, with 8 bases between them. Per germline, CDR1 MNHEY and CDR2 SMNVEV (reference sequence).

The chain links TRBV7-9 to TRBJ1-1; D is perhaps TRBD1 (5 bases). With 5 bases removed from V and 5 bases from J, the gap between germline ends came to 15 bases. This CDR3 comprises 14 residues. From germline, CDR1 is SEHNR and CDR2 FQNEAQ (reference sequence). The DNA for the CDR3 is TGTGCCAGCAGCCCAGCACGTGCAGGGACTGAAGCTTTCTTT. Protein product: CASSPARAGTEAFF. Complete variable domain (other parts from reference TRBV7-9 and TRBJ1-1): DTGVSQNPRHKITKRGQNVTFRCDPISEHNRLYWYRQTLGQGPEFLTYFQNEAQLEKSRLLSDRFSAERPKGSFSTLEIQRTEQGDSAMYLCASSPARAGTEAFFGQGTRLTVV.

This clone has just a few counts. The chain has TRBV7-9 and TRBJ2-3, with TRBD1 matching 7 bases. With V trimmed by 6 bases and J by 2 bases, 17 bases remained unmatched. The CDR3 covers 18 residues. The germline V gene encodes CDR1 SEHNR and CDR2 FQNEAQ (reference sequence). CDR3 sequence (DNA): TGTGCCAGCAGTTCCCTCAGGGGACAGCGGCTACACACAGATACGCAGTATTTT. Protein sequence: CASSSLRGQRLHTDTQYF.

This clone was found many times. The chain has TRBV6-1 and TRBJ2-7; 12 nucleotides agree with TRBD1. Germline V gene lookup returns CDR1 MNHNS and CDR2 SASEGT. V shed 7 bases, J shed 2 bases, and the junction held 3 bases outside the gene matches. The CDR3 runs to 14 residues. In DNA form, the CDR3 reads TGTGCCAGCATGCGGGACAGGGGGCCCTACGAGCAGTACTTC. Its translation: CASMRDRGPYEQYF.

The chain uses TRBV7-2 and TRBJ2-7, with 7 bases aligning to TRBD2. Losses at the gene ends were 5 bases for V and 0 bases for J; bases not matched to a gene: 7. The length of the CDR3 is 15 residues. The germline gives CDR1 SGHTA, CDR2 FQGNSA. The CDR3 protein is CASSRALADSYEQYF. As DNA, the CDR3 is TGTGCCAGCAGCCGAGCGCTAGCGGACTCCTACGAGCAGTACTTC.

The sample holds a few counts of this clone. The V gene is TRBV10-3, the J gene TRBJ1-4; D is perhaps TRBD1 (6 bases). This CDR3 contains 12 residues. Germline loops: CDR1 ENHRY, CDR2 SYGVKD. V was pared by 8 bases and J by 5 bases, with 9 bases between. DNA of the CDR3: TGTGCCATCGGCGACAGGAATGAAAAACTGTTTTTT. This translates into CAIGDRNEKLFF.

Remarks on this clone: A junction end diverges from the germline sequence, so it may reflect a read error. The chain couples TRBV7-9 to TRBJ2-7; D gene ambiguous. Germline-derived CDR1 and CDR2 are SEHNR and FQNEAQ (reference sequence). CDR3 size: 12 residues. The CDR3 nucleotides are TGTTCCAGCAGCTTAGACTCGTACGAGCAGTACTTC. This codes for CSSSLDSYEQYF.

The chain couples TRBV6-5 to TRBJ2-3, with 9 bases matching TRBD2. Germline CDR1 MNHEY, CDR2 SVGAGI. This CDR3 is 13 amino acids long. V trimming: 6 bases; J trimming: 8 bases; junction bases outside the gene matches: 6. The CDR3 here is CASSRGREGTQYF. In nucleotides, the CDR3 is TGTGCCAGCAGCCGGGGGCGGGAGGGTACGCAGTATTTT.

A single count supports this clone. The rearrangement uses TRBV10-3 and TRBJ1-1; 9 positions match TRBD1. There are 14 residues in the CDR3. J was trimmed by 5 bases and V by 11 bases; bases with no gene match: 12. The germline V gene has CDR1 ENHRY and CDR2 SYGVKD. The CDR3, as DNA: TGTGCCTCGCAGCGAGGGACAGGGTCGACTGAAGCTTTCTTT. As protein: CASQRGTGSTEAFF.

J is TRBJ2-1 and V is TRBV11-3; D is unclear. Germline lookup yields CDR1 SGHNT and CDR2 YENEEA. V was shortened by 2 bases and J by 3 bases, with 5 bases between the two germline ends. The CDR3 runs 13 residues. The CDR3, as DNA: TGTGCCAGCAGCTTAAGGAGCTACAATGAGCAGTTCTTC. Its translation: CASSLRSYNEQFF.

V and J are TRBV7-9 and TRBJ2-7; TRBD2 matches 8 bases. Losses at the gene ends were 6 bases for V and 1 base for J; bases not matched to a gene: 11. The CDR3 consists of 16 residues. Germline CDR1 reads SEHNR; CDR2 reads FQNEAQ (reference sequence). CDR3 DNA sequence: TGTGCCAGCAGTCCGGGGGTTAGCGGGAAGTCCTACGAGCAGTACTTC. Amino acids: CASSPGVSGKSYEQYF.

This chain links TRBV9 with TRBJ1-2; 7 bases fit TRBD1. The trim removed 0 bases at V and 2 bases at J, leaving 7 bases unmatched. The CDR3 totals 16 residues. Germline V gene sequence: CDR1 SGDLS, CDR2 YYNGEE. CDR3 DNA: TGTGCCAGCAGCGTAGGGAGGGGGCGTGTCAACTATGGCTACACCTTC. Translating gives CASSVGRGRVNYGYTF. Filled out from reference TRBV9 and TRBJ1-2, the complete variable domain reads DSGVTQTPKHLITATGQRVTLRCSPRSGDLSVYWYQQSLDQGLQFLIQYYNGEERAKGNILERFSAQQFPDLHSELNLSSLELGDSALYFCASSVGRGRVNYGYTFGSGTRLTVV.

The sample holds many counts of this clone. The rearrangement links TRBV10-3 to TRBJ2-5, with TRBD2 matching 11 bases. Losses at the gene ends were 4 bases for V and 5 bases for J; bases not matched to a gene: 12. Germline V CDR1 and CDR2: ENHRY, SYGVKD. The CDR3 loop spans 17 amino acids. The chain's CDR3 is CAISGRKTSGTWETQYF. CDR3 nucleotide sequence: TGTGCCATCAGTGGGAGAAAGACTAGCGGGACGTGGGAGACCCAGTACTTC.

This clone came up a few times. The genes are TRBV9 and TRBJ2-6; D perhaps matches TRBD2 (7 bases). The germline V and J ends were trimmed by 4 bases and 1 base, with 15 bases remaining between them. From germline, CDR1 is SGDLS and CDR2 YYNGEE. This CDR3 has 17 amino acids. DNA for the CDR3: TGTGCCAGCAGCTCCCAAGGGGGGGTTTCTGGGGCCAACGTCCTGACTTTC. Amino acids: CASSSQGGVSGANVLTF.

V and J are TRBV5-1 and TRBJ2-5, with TRBD2 identical over 10 bases. The better agreement between TRBJ2-7 and the DNA end casts doubt on the J call. The CDR3 consists of 15 residues. Per the germline V gene, CDR1 is SGHRS and CDR2 is YFSETQ. CDR3 coding DNA: TGCGCCAGCAGCTCCATAGCGGGAGGTTCCTACGAGCAGTACTTC. Protein: CASSSIAGGSYEQYF.

The chain employs TRBV6-6 and TRBJ1-5, with 8 bases matching TRBD1. The J segment lost 7 bases and the V segment lost 5 bases, leaving 13 bases of the junction unmatched. The CDR3 is 16 residues long. The germline V gene has CDR1 MNHNY and CDR2 SVGAGI (reference sequence). CDR3 sequence reads: CASSPGGTGGSQPQHF. The CDR3 DNA reads as TGTGCCAGCAGTCCCGGAGGCACAGGGGGTTCCCAGCCCCAGCATTTT.

The CDR3 sequence: CASLESRPNTEAFF. CDR3 DNA: TGTGCCAGTTTGGAGAGTCGGCCTAACACTGAAGCTTTCTTT. The genes are TRBV28 and TRBJ1-1, with D unresolved. V was clipped by 9 bases and J by 2 bases, with 16 bases between them. Germline lookup yields CDR1 MDHEN and CDR2 SYDVKM. CDR3 size: 14 residues.

The chain joins TRBV28 to TRBJ2-3, with 11 positions matching TRBD2. The CDR3 is made up of 13 amino acids. Per germline, CDR1 MDHEN and CDR2 SYDVKM. Trimming at V came to 5 bases and at J to 8 bases, leaving 3 bases not matched to a gene. The CDR3 region has the DNA TGTGCCAGCAGTACTAGCGGGAGTATTACGCAGTATTTT. It specifies CASSTSGSITQYF. Combining the CDR3 with reference TRBV28 and TRBJ2-3 gives the whole variable domain DVKVTQSSRYLVKRTGEKVFLECVQDMDHENMFWYRQDPGLGLRLIYFSYDVKMKEKGDIPEGYSVSREKKERFSLILESASTNQTSMYLCASSTSGSITQYFGPGTRLTVL.

This clone was seen only a few times. V and J are TRBV4-1 and TRBJ2-7, with unresolved D. Trimming took 0 bases from V and 0 from J, leaving 9 bases between them. Germline CDR1 is MGHRA and CDR2 is YSYEKL. The CDR3 extends over 15 amino acids. The CDR3 loop reads CASSQESAFSYEQYF. CDR3 sequence (DNA): TGCGCCAGCAGCCAAGAGAGCGCCTTCTCCTACGAGCAGTACTTC.